These 29 T cell receptor beta chains share one sample of origin, sequenced in a study of blood T cells in healthy people across ages. Alongside a J-beta primer mix, a sample-barcoded 5' primer served in a second PCR lasting about 7 to 11 cycles. TCRdb re-called the 5' RACE reads with MiXCR, one entry per CDR3 protein. The sample lists just under 900,000 distinct CDR3 sequences; 25% to 30% were seen once. Material: blood. These receptors were obtained from a woman older than 75 in good health.

This clonotype has a count of ten or more. The chain is built from TRBV29-1 and TRBJ2-5; 12 bases map to TRBD2. This CDR3 spans 16 amino acids. Germline trimming cut 4 bases from V and 4 bases from J; bases unmatched to any gene: 10. Germline V gene data show CDR1 as SQVTM and CDR2 as ANQGSEA. DNA of the CDR3: TGCAGCGTTGGCCGGGCTAGCGGGGGGGCGGGAGAGACCCAGTACTTC. Amino acids: CSVGRASGGAGETQYF.

This clonotype turned up a few times. The chain recombines TRBV5-1 with TRBJ2-7, with unresolved D. In germline, CDR1 is SGHRS, CDR2 YFSETQ. V dropped 0 bases and J dropped 0 bases, with 10 bases sitting between them. The CDR3 length is 15 residues. The CDR3 sequence: CASSLDAVTSYEQYF. Written as DNA, the CDR3 is TGCGCCAGCAGCTTGGACGCAGTCACCTCCTACGAGCAGTACTTC.

This clonotype occurred many times. The chain employs TRBV20-1 and TRBJ1-2; D gene ambiguous. V was cut by 1 base and J by 8 bases, with 17 bases left in between. This CDR3 spans 14 amino acids. Germline CDR1 reads DFQATT; CDR2 reads SNEGSKA (reference sequence). This CDR3 is CSARVSGRVLGYTF. The CDR3, as DNA: TGCAGTGCTAGAGTTTCGGGAAGGGTCTTAGGCTACACCTTC.

This clonotype was seen ten or more times. The chain has TRBV6-2 or TRBV6-3 and TRBJ1-5; TRBD1 matches at 8 bases. The CDR3 is 16 amino acids. The trim removed 5 bases at V and 6 bases at J, leaving 12 bases unmatched. The V gene's germline CDR1 is MNHEY and CDR2 SVGEGT. CDR3 nucleotides: TGTGCCAGCAGTCGAATTTTCGGACAGGGAGGTCAGCCCCAGCATTTT. Its protein is CASSRIFGQGGQPQHF.

Only a few counts were recorded for this clonotype. The chain links TRBV7-9 to TRBJ1-1; D not resolved. V shed 7 bases and J shed 1 base, with 13 bases lying between them. Germline CDR1 reads SEHNR; CDR2 reads FQNEAQ (reference sequence). The CDR3 length is 14 residues. Written as DNA, the CDR3 is TGTGCCAGCAATCACCCGCCCCCGAACACTGAAGCTTTCTTT. This encodes CASNHPPPNTEAFF.

In the case of this clonotype: A much larger clonotype is one base distant, so this may be a read error. CDR3: CASSSPSRGSRDTQYF. In nucleotides, the CDR3 is TGTGCCAGCAGTTCCCCTTCCAGGGGGTCTAGGGATACGCAGTATTTT. The chain carries TRBV6-2 or TRBV6-3 and TRBJ2-3; 7 nucleotides match TRBD1. J lost 6 bases, V lost 4 bases, and 13 bases had no gene match. Germline loops: CDR1 MNHEY, CDR2 SVGEGT. The CDR3 consists of 16 residues.

This clonotype was recorded a few times. This chain joins TRBV30 and TRBJ2-1, with 11 nucleotides matching TRBD2. The CDR3 totals 14 residues. The germline V gene has CDR1 GTSNPN and CDR2 SVGIG (reference sequence). V shed 4 bases and J 8 bases; nucleotides not matched to a gene: 7. Written as DNA, the CDR3 is TGTGCCTGGACGTGGCTAGCGGGGGGTGATGAGCAGTTCTTC. The encoded protein is CAWTWLAGGDEQFF.

This clonotype occurred many times. J is TRBJ1-2 and V is TRBV7-2; D not certain. Deletions cut 2 bases from V and 4 bases from J, with 14 bases between. The germline V gene has CDR1 SGHTA and CDR2 FQGNSA. This CDR3 region has 15 residues. Written as DNA, the CDR3 is TGTGCCAGCAGCTTAATTCTTTCAACTCTCTATGGCTACACCTTC. Protein sequence: CASSLILSTLYGYTF.

This clonotype appeared a few times. This may be a read error: a much more frequent sequence differs by one nucleotide. The genes are TRBV20-1 and TRBJ2-7, with a tentative D call TRBD1 (6 bases). Germline assignment: CDR1 DFQATT and CDR2 SNEGSKA (reference sequence). Trimming removed 1 base at V and 3 bases at J, with 10 bases between. This CDR3 has 13 amino acids. The CDR3: CSARADSCYEQYF. The CDR3 coding sequence is TGCAGTGCTAGAGCGGACAGCTGCTACGAGCAGTACTTC.

This clonotype was detected many times. The chain has TRBV18 and TRBJ1-1; 9 bases agree with TRBD1. The CDR3 length is 15 residues. Germline assignment: CDR1 KGHSH and CDR2 LQKENI. V lost 2 bases, J lost 3 bases, and 4 bases stayed unmatched. In nucleotides, the CDR3 is TGTGCCAGCTCACCAATGACAGGGGGATACACTGAAGCTTTCTTT. This codes for CASSPMTGGYTEAFF.

Comment on this clonotype: A single base separates this from a much larger clone, so it may be a read error. The gene calls are TRBV20-1 and TRBJ2-1; 7 bases align to TRBD2. The germline CDR1 and CDR2 sequences are DFQATT and SNEGSKA (reference sequence). The CDR3 length is 16 residues. In DNA, the CDR3 is TGCAGTGCTAGAGATTTTTTTGGCGGGGACTACAATGAGCAGGTCTTC. The encoded protein is CSARDFFGGDYNEQVF.

The chain joins TRBV5-1 to TRBJ1-6; the match to TRBD1 covers 9 bases. Trimming removed 3 bases from V and 9 bases from J; junction bases left unmatched: 10. The CDR3 length is 16 residues. Germline values: CDR1 SGHRS, CDR2 YFSETQ. CDR3 nucleotides: TGCGCCAGCAGCTCCGACATAGGACAGGGGTCTTCACCCCTCCACTTT. This codes for CASSSDIGQGSSPLHF.

The chain combines TRBV7-2 with TRBJ2-5; weak D call: TRBD2 (6 bases). Germline V gives CDR1 SGHTA, CDR2 FQGNSA. V dropped 4 bases and J dropped 3 bases, with 21 bases sitting between them. This CDR3 has 17 amino acids. As DNA, the CDR3 is TGTGCCAGCAGCTATTCCGGGACTGACGGTGTCAAAGAGACCCAGTACTTC. It translates to CASSYSGTDGVKETQYF. The whole variable domain, filled in from reference TRBV7-2 and TRBJ2-5, reads GAGVSQSPSNKVTEKGKDVELRCDPISGHTALYWYRQSLGQGLEFLIYFQGNSAPDKSGLPSDRFSAERTGGSVSTLTIQRTQQEDSAVYLCASSYSGTDGVKETQYFGPGTRLLVL.

This clonotype was seen a handful of times. The gene calls are TRBV7-2 and TRBJ2-1; a weak D match, TRBD1 (6 bases). V lost 5 bases and J 0 bases, leaving 14 bases between the germline ends. The CDR3 is made up of 16 amino acids. Germline V gene data show CDR1 as SGHTA and CDR2 as FQGNSA. The CDR3 bases are TGTGCCAGCAGCCGTGGACAGAGCAGCTCCTACAATGAGCAGTTCTTC. It specifies CASSRGQSSSYNEQFF.

About this clonotype itself: A read error may be the cause here, since a much bigger clone is one base away. The rearrangement uses TRBV5-1 and TRBJ2-5; unclear D gene. Germline V gives CDR1 SGHRS, CDR2 YFSETQ. The CDR3 totals 12 residues. V was cut by 9 bases and J by 0 bases, with 9 bases left in between. The CDR3 loop reads CANMPDQETQYF. CDR3 DNA sequence: TGCGCCAACATGCCGGACCAAGAGACCCAGTACTTC.

This clonotype was counted between two and nine times. This chain joins TRBV18 and TRBJ1-2; D gene ambiguous. With 2 bases removed from V and 0 bases from J, the gap between germline ends came to 10 bases. Germline CDR1 reads KGHSH; CDR2 reads LQKENI. The CDR3 totals 15 residues. The CDR3 DNA follows: TGTGCCAGCTCACCAATCCAGTCAGCTAACTATGGCTACACCTTC. This translates into CASSPIQSANYGYTF.

In this sample, this clonotype turned up once. The chain has TRBV7-2 and TRBJ2-1, with 7 nucleotides matching TRBD2. The junction had 15 bases not matched to a gene; V was cut back by 1 base and J by 15 bases. The length of the CDR3 is 15 residues. Germline V CDR1 and CDR2: SGHTA, FQGNSA. The CDR3 spells CASSLDRGERNERFF. For the CDR3, the DNA is TGTGCCAGCAGCTTAGATCGGGGGGAAAGGAATGAACGGTTCTTC.

This clonotype was detected ten times or more. This chain uses TRBV7-2 with TRBJ2-1, with D perhaps being TRBD1 or TRBD2 (6 bases each). There are 16 residues in the CDR3. V lost 0 bases and J lost 4, with 13 bases in between. Germline CDR1 reads SGHTA; CDR2 reads FQGNSA. CDR3 sequence: CASSLAWGAPYNEQFF. The CDR3 DNA reads TGTGCCAGCAGCTTAGCGTGGGGGGCCCCTTACAATGAGCAGTTCTTC.

This clonotype was recorded many times. The chain is built from TRBV12-3 or TRBV12-4 and TRBJ2-3; 12 positions match TRBD2. The CDR3 extends over 17 amino acids. V dropped 2 bases and J dropped 2; count of bases not matched to a gene: 5. CDR3 sequence: CASSLTTSGGPTDTQYF. Here the CDR3 DNA reads TGTGCCAGCAGTTTAACCACTAGCGGGGGGCCCACAGATACGCAGTATTTT.

This clonotype was detected ten times or more. V usage is TRBV3-1 and J usage is TRBJ2-7; the D is unclear. Per germline, CDR1 LGHDT and CDR2 YNNKEL (reference sequence). V lost 0 bases to trimming and J lost 5 bases, with 8 bases between them. The CDR3 is 13 amino acids. CDR3 DNA: TGTGCCAGCAGCCAAGATCCGGCAGACGAGCAGTACTTC. Its translation is CASSQDPADEQYF.

Remarks on this clonotype: This may stem from a read error, because a much larger clone lies one nucleotide away. The chain recombines TRBV12-3 or TRBV12-4 with TRBJ2-3, with D possibly matching TRBD1 (6 bases). CDR3 size: 14 residues. CDR3 DNA sequence: TGTGCCAGCAAAAGGACAGCTAGCACAGATGCGCAGTATTTT. It is translated as CASKRTASTDAQYF.

This chain connects TRBV14 to TRBJ2-5; a weak D match, TRBD1 (6 bases). The J call is uncertain, as TRBJ2-7 better fits the DNA end. The CDR3 totals 13 residues. Germline CDR1 SGHDN, CDR2 FVKESK. CDR3 protein: CASSLGARGEQYF. Here the CDR3 DNA reads TGTGCCAGCAGCCTCGGGGCCAGGGGCGAGCAGTACTTC.

This clonotype has only a few counts. The chain uses TRBV30 and TRBJ1-5; TRBD1 matches at 7 bases. The V gene end was trimmed by 4 bases and the J gene end by 7 bases; junction bases not matched to a gene: 10. Germline loops: CDR1 GTSNPN, CDR2 SVGIG (reference sequence). The CDR3 is 14 residues long. In DNA, the CDR3 is TGTGCCTGGACCCGGGACAGTATTCGACAGCCCCAGCATTTT. This encodes CAWTRDSIRQPQHF.

This chain links TRBV24-1 with TRBJ2-1, with 8 bases fitting TRBD2. J gave up 6 bases and V 2 bases, and 5 bases lay outside the gene matches. Germline V gene lookup returns CDR1 KGHDR and CDR2 SFDVKD. This CDR3 comprises 15 residues. CDR3 in DNA: TGTGCCACCAGTGATTGGCCGGGGGGGCTCAATGAGCAGTTCTTC. Translated, it gives CATSDWPGGLNEQFF.

This chain connects TRBV24-1 to TRBJ2-2; D gene uncertain. This CDR3 comprises 13 residues. The germline V gene has CDR1 KGHDR and CDR2 SFDVKD. Trimming left V 1 base short and J 7 bases short, with 6 bases between. CDR3 in amino acids: CATSDFENGELFF. As DNA, the CDR3 is TGTGCCACCAGTGATTTTGAGAACGGGGAGCTGTTTTTT.

This clonotype was seen repeatedly, ten times or more. The V call is TRBV20-1, the J call TRBJ1-6, with no clear D. Germline CDR1 is DFQATT and CDR2 is SNEGSKA (reference sequence). V lost 1 base and J lost 0, with 7 bases in between. This CDR3 spans 15 amino acids. CDR3 DNA: TGCAGTGCTAGAGCGGACCCCTCCTATAATTCACCCCTCCACTTT. Translation gives CSARADPSYNSPLHF.

This clonotype was seen a handful of times. This could be a read error, since a much larger clone is one nucleotide away. J is TRBJ2-5 and V is TRBV4-2; unclear D gene. Between the trimmed V and J ends, which lost 0 bases and 11 bases, there was a span of 19 bases. The CDR3 covers 15 residues. Germline CDR1 reads LGHNA; CDR2 reads YNFKEQ. The CDR3 spells CASSQEFGFYNEQYF. The CDR3 bases are TGTGCCAGCAGCCAAGAGTTCGGCTTTTACAATGAGCAGTACTTC.

This rearrangement joins TRBV27 to TRBJ1-1; D gene ambiguous. With 6 bases removed from V and 6 bases from J, the gap between germline ends came to 11 bases. Germline V gene sequence: CDR1 MNHEY, CDR2 SMNVEV (reference sequence). CDR3 length equals 12 residues. The CDR3, as DNA: TGTGCCAGCAGAACCGACCTTTCTGAAGCTTTCTTT. This translates into CASRTDLSEAFF.

The chain uses TRBV13 and TRBJ2-1, with TRBD2 matching 8 bases. J was trimmed by 8 bases and V by 0 bases; bases with no gene match: 9. This CDR3 spans 16 amino acids. Looked up from germline, CDR1 is PRHDT and CDR2 is FYEKMQ (reference sequence). The CDR3 DNA sequence: TGTGCCAGCAGCTTAGGCAGGCGGGGGGCCATCTATGAGCAGTTCTTC. Protein: CASSLGRRGAIYEQFF.